Sequencing of this T cell receptor beta chain was carried out in a study of T cell responses to AZD1222 COVID-19 vaccine. Comments on this clone: No antigen is known for it.

Study-wide results and limits: When two AZD1222 doses had been given, Spike-specific TCR breadth and depth rose. Donors, mostly white British, included more females; clonal diversity was possibly underestimated. Repertoires were obtained solely post-peak T cell response.

Clones were read by immunoSEQ multiplex PCR, and TCRdb kept only the in-frame ones, dropping some. The table has 78,000 or so clones, 88% seen once. Looked up from germline, CDR1 is LGHNA and CDR2 is YNFKEQ. The CDR3 runs 14 residues. Trimming stripped 5 bases from V and 0 bases from J, with 10 bases between. This chain links TRBV4-2 with TRBJ2-5; maybe TRBD2 (6 bases). Material: peripheral blood, obtained on day 0 of AZD1222 vaccination. The clonotype was recovered from an adult in good health. CDR3 sequence: CASSARGYQETQYF. The CDR3 region has the DNA TGTGCCAGCAGCGCCCGGGGGTACCAAGAGACCCAGTACTTC.